Listed below are T cell receptor beta chains from one sample, sequenced in a study of regulatory T cells in long-lasting Graves disease. TCRdb recomputed calls from the multiplex PCR reads with MiXCR, one row per CDR3 protein. This table holds 320,000 or so distinct CDR3 sequences, 15% to 20% found once. The starting material was peripheral blood mononuclear cells (PBMCs), obtained at new diagnosis, from a patient treated with antithyroid drugs. The receptors were sampled from a female donor with Graves disease. CDR3s include the opening cysteine and the closing phenylalanine or tryptophan. Fields, in order: J gene, clone size, V gene, CDR3 length, D gene, CDR3 protein, CDR3 DNA. The D gene is left open where the match is weak. For some rows the clone size is stated as once, few or many, or as a class when expanded; others skip it.

j_call: TRBJ2-3; clone_size: many; v_call: TRBV28; cdr3_length: 17; d_call: TRBD2; cdr3_aa: CASSVILLAGVTDTQYF; cdr3_nt: TGTGCCAGCAGTGTTATACTACTAGCGGGAGTTACAGATACGCAGTATTTT
j_call: TRBJ2-7; clone_size: -; v_call: TRBV18; cdr3_length: 14; d_call: -; cdr3_aa: CASSPDWSEIEQYF; cdr3_nt: TGTGCCAGCTCACCAGATTGGTCCGAGATCGAGCAGTACTTC
j_call: TRBJ2-2; clone_size: -; v_call: TRBV11-2; cdr3_length: 17; d_call: -; cdr3_aa: CASSLDLATPYTGELFF; cdr3_nt: TGTGCCAGCAGCTTAGATCTAGCGACCCCCTACACCGGGGAGCTGTTTTTT
j_call: TRBJ2-1; clone_size: -; v_call: TRBV30; cdr3_length: 15; d_call: -; cdr3_aa: CAWSPKGRRVNEQFF; cdr3_nt: TGTGCCTGGAGCCCTAAGGGAAGACGAGTCAATGAGCAGTTCTTC
j_call: TRBJ2-3; clone_size: many; v_call: TRBV20-1; cdr3_length: 13; d_call: -; cdr3_aa: CSASRADTDTQYF; cdr3_nt: TGCAGTGCTAGTCGAGCGGACACAGATACGCAGTATTTT
j_call: TRBJ2-5; clone_size: many; v_call: TRBV27; cdr3_length: 17; d_call: -; cdr3_aa: CASSLSSLAGAWETQYF; cdr3_nt: TGTGCCAGCAGTTTATCGTCGCTAGCCGGAGCATGGGAGACCCAGTACTTC
j_call: TRBJ2-7; clone_size: -; v_call: TRBV11-1; cdr3_length: 14; d_call: TRBD2; cdr3_aa: CASSLRTSGSEQYF; cdr3_nt: TGTGCCAGCAGCCTAAGGACTAGCGGGAGCGAGCAGTACTTC
j_call: TRBJ2-1; clone_size: many; v_call: TRBV12-3/TRBV12-4; cdr3_length: 12; d_call: TRBD1; cdr3_aa: CASRGQYNEQFF; cdr3_nt: TGTGCCAGCAGGGGACAGTACAATGAGCAGTTCTTC
j_call: TRBJ2-3; clone_size: many; v_call: TRBV5-1; cdr3_length: 15; d_call: -; cdr3_aa: CASSFNGPYTDTQYF; cdr3_nt: TGCGCCAGCAGCTTTAACGGACCTTACACAGATACGCAGTATTTT
j_call: TRBJ2-7; clone_size: once; v_call: TRBV7-2; cdr3_length: 13; d_call: -; cdr3_aa: CASRTQGGHEQYF; cdr3_nt: TGTGCCAGCCGAACACAGGGAGGGCACGAGCAGTACTTC
j_call: TRBJ2-1; clone_size: -; v_call: TRBV6-1; cdr3_length: 13; d_call: TRBD2; cdr3_aa: CASKGLAETEQFF; cdr3_nt: TGTGCCAGCAAGGGACTAGCGGAAACTGAGCAGTTCTTC
j_call: TRBJ2-1; clone_size: many; v_call: TRBV11-3; cdr3_length: 15; d_call: TRBD2; cdr3_aa: CASRHRLAGDNEQFF; cdr3_nt: TGTGCCAGCAGACACCGACTAGCGGGAGACAATGAGCAGTTCTTC
j_call: TRBJ2-3; clone_size: -; v_call: TRBV19; cdr3_length: 14; d_call: -; cdr3_aa: CASSTRASTDTQYF; cdr3_nt: TGTGCCTCCTCGACCCGTGCTAGCACAGATACGCAGTATTTT
j_call: TRBJ2-5; clone_size: -; v_call: TRBV11-2; cdr3_length: 13; d_call: -; cdr3_aa: CASRSGQKETQYF; cdr3_nt: TGTGCCAGCAGATCTGGACAGAAAGAGACCCAGTACTTC
j_call: TRBJ1-2; clone_size: many; v_call: TRBV27; cdr3_length: 15; d_call: -; cdr3_aa: CASSLYPSNNYGYTF; cdr3_nt: TGTGCCAGCAGTTTATACCCCTCAAACAACTATGGCTACACCTTC
j_call: TRBJ2-3; clone_size: -; v_call: TRBV9; cdr3_length: 12; d_call: -; cdr3_aa: CASSASKDTQYF; cdr3_nt: TGTGCCAGCAGCGCTAGTAAAGATACGCAGTATTTT